This T cell receptor beta chain derives from a study of vaccination and CD4 T cells after COVID-19 (dated by TCRdb to between 2020 and 2023). A note on the overall study: Convalescent patients had a positive SARS-CoV-2 result on nasal swab PCR, and of these patients, fewer than ten had mild disease and one had severe disease. The convalescent cohort included six males and four females, with two Hispanic individuals, seven Caucasians, two Asians and one multiracial person. Two doses of either the Pfizer-BioNTech BNT162b2 vaccine (n=8) or the Moderna mRNA-1273 vaccine (n=2) were administered to participants. Post-COVID blood samples were collected from convalescent patients a median of approximately 93 days after diagnosis, with a range of about 30 to 161 days. Post-vaccine blood samples were collected a median of approximately 68 days after the second vaccine dose, ranging from 14 to 241 days. Overlapping spike peptide pools from SARS-CoV-2 and from the common cold coronaviruses HCoV-NL63, HCoV-OC43 and HCoV-229E were used as culture stimuli. As controls, cultures received a CEFX viral epitope pool (the positive control), an HIV-1 Nef peptide pool (the negative control), or no peptide at all. In ten to eleven COVID-19 convalescent patients and a handful of infection-naive healthy vaccine recipients, the spike-specific CD4+ TCR repertoire before mRNA vaccination was compared with the repertoire after mRNA vaccination.

General study outcomes and caveats: In convalescent patients, nearly all vaccine-specific clones (304 of 307) were found to be mono-reactive for SARS-CoV-2 spike rather than cross-reactive with common cold coronaviruses. The number of convalescent patients in the study was relatively small, and the study did not examine early timepoints following natural infection. In convalescent patients, a median around 86% of post-vaccine SARS-CoV-2-reactive clones were detected only after vaccination, suggesting vaccine-specific priming. The median count of SARS-CoV-2-reactive clonotypes went up from approximately 22 after infection to a few dozen after vaccination, although the change was not significant.

The treatment or condition label of this sample denotes: roughly 11-day PBMC culture with coronavirus spike peptide pools or control peptides (ViraFEST assay). The ViraFEST assay, used in the study, expanded antigen-specific T cells with peptide pools and then identified the expanded clonotypes through TCR sequencing. The convalescent patients' positive SARS-CoV-2 PCR tests were from March to December 2020, which was before the Alpha, Beta and Delta variants emerged in the United States. Each well held around 2 million PBMCs cultured in IMDM containing roughly 5% human AB serum and roughly 9.7 IU/ml IL-2, with 10 ug/ml peptide pools added. On days 3 and 7, half of the culture medium was replaced with fresh IL-2-containing medium. CD4+ T cells were isolated after about nine days of culture through negative selection using the EasySep CD4+ T cell isolation kit. Ficoll-Paque Plus gradient centrifugation was used to isolate PBMCs from whole blood, and the isolated PBMCs were then either used fresh or cryopreserved at -140C. In general, triplicate wells were set up for every culture condition.

Library generation was performed with PCR. DNA from cultured CD4+ T cells underwent TCR sequencing with the Oncomine TCR Beta short-read assay at the Johns Hopkins FTIC core. The QIAamp micro DNA kit was used to extract genomic DNA from the cultured CD4+ T cells. Oncomine TCR Beta libraries from cultured CD4+ T cells were pooled using unique dual indexes and sequenced on an Illumina iSeq 100. The authors processed their data as follows. Non-productive sequences were filtered out, and CDR3s that did not start with C, did not end with F or W, or were shorter than 7 amino acids were discarded. The MANAFEST web application was used to identify antigen-specific clonotypes by comparing peptide-stimulated wells against reference wells and other culture wells. To be called positive, a clone needed an FDR below 0.05, an odds ratio above 5, and a productive frequency above 0.1% in at least two of three replicate wells. Cross-reactive clonotypes were defined as significantly expanded in both SARS-CoV-2 spike wells and at least one common cold coronavirus spike condition. CDR3 homology was assessed with Levenshtein distances (stringdist) and unrooted phylogenetic trees (ape) in R version 3.6.1. TCRdb handled the public reads itself, with Q25 trimming in fastp and clone calling in MiXCR, and kept productive beta chains. Every entry covers one CDR3 protein and lists the most common genes and DNA from its rows. TCRdb's processing, not the study's, gives the V and J calls here. This sample gives approximately 17,000 distinct CDR3 sequences in total; 50% of them show up just once. The ten most abundant clones make up around 6.1% of the sample.

With respect to this clonotype: The antigen it binds to is not known. There are no base qualities to consult, and no much larger clone falls within one base.

The source of this sequence is a human donor who had recovered from COVID-19. The source material was CD4+ T cells from blood, cultured in vitro.

The DNA sequence follows: TGTGCCAGCAGTTCCCCCCGGGGGGCTACTTACGAGCAGTACTTC. It is translated as CASSSPRGATYEQYF. The chain is encoded by TRBV6-2 or TRBV6-3 joined to TRBJ2-7; the best D guess is TRBD2, with 7 bases matching. CDR1 and CDR2 (MNHEY, SVGEGT) derive from the germline V gene. The CDR3, cysteine through phenylalanine, is 15 amino acids long. Only the CDR3 region is kept as DNA, spanning 45 bases read in frame from base 1. V is pared back by 4 bases and J by 4 bases, with 17 bases lying between the germline termini.